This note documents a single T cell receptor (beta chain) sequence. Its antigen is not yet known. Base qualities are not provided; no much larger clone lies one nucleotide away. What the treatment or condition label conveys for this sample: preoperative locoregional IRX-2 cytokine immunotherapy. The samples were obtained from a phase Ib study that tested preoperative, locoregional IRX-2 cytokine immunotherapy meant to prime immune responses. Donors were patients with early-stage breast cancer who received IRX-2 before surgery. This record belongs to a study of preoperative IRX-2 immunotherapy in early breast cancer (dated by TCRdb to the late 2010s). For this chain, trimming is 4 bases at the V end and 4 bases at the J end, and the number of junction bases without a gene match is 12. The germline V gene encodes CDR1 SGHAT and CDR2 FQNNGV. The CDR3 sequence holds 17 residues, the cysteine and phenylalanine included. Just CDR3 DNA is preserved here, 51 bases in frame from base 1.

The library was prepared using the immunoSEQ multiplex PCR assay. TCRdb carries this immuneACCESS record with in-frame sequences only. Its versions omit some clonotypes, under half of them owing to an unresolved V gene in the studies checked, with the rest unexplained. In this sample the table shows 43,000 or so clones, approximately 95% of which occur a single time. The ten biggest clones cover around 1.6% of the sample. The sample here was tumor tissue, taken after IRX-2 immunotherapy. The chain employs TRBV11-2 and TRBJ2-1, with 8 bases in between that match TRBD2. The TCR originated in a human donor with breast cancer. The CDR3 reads CASSSLPRIAGYNEQFF. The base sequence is TGTGCCAGCAGCTCTCTCCCCAGGATAGCGGGGTACAATGAGCAGTTCTTC.